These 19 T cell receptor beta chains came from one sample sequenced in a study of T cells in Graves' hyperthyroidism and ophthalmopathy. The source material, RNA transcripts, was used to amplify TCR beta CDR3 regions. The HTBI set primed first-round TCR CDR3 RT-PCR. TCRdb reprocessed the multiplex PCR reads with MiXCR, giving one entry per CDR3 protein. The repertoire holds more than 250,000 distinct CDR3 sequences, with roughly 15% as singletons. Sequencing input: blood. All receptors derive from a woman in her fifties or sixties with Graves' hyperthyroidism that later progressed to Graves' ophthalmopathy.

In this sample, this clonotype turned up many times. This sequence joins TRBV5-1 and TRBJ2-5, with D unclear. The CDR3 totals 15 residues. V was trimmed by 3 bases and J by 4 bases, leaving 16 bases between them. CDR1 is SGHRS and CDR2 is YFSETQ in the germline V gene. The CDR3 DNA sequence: TGCGCCAGCAGCTCCCGTCCAGCCGGTGGAGAGACCCAGTACTTC. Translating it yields CASSSRPAGGETQYF.

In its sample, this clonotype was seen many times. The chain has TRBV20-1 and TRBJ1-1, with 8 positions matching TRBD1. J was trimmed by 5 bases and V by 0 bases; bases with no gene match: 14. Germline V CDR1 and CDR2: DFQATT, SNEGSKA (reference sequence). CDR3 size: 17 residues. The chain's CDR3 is CSARDFGTGSGRTEAFF. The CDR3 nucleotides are TGCAGTGCTAGAGATTTTGGGACAGGCTCAGGGCGTACTGAAGCTTTCTTT.

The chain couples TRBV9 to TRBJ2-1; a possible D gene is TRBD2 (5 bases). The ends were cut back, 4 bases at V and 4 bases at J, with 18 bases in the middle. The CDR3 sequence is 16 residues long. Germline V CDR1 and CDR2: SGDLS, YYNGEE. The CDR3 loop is CASSSGDADLYNEQFF. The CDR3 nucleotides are TGTGCCAGCAGCTCGGGCGACGCGGACTTATACAATGAGCAGTTCTTC.

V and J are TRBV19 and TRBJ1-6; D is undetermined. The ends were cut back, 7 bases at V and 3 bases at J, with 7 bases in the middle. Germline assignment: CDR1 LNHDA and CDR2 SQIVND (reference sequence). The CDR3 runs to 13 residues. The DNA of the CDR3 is TGTGCCAGTAAGGGTGACTATAATTCACCCCTCCACTTT. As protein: CASKGDYNSPLHF. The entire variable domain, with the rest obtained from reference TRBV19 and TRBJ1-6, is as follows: DGGITQSPKYLFRKEGQNVTLSCEQNLNHDAMYWYRQDPGQGLRLIYYSQIVNDFQKGDIAEGYSVSREKKESFPLTVTSAQKNPTAFYLCASKGDYNSPLHFGNGTRLTVT.

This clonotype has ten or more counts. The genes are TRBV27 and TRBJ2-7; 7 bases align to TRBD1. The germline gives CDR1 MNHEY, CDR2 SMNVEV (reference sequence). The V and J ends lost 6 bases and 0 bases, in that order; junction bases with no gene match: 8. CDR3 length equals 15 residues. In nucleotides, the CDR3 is TGTGCCAGCAGGACCGGACAGGCGATCTCCTACGAGCAGTACTTC. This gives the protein CASRTGQAISYEQYF.

This CDR3 reads CASSSRTLAGVRFF. DNA for the CDR3: TGTGCCAGTTCCTCGCGAACCCTAGCGGGAGTCCGGTTCTTC. The chain combines TRBV27 with TRBJ2-1; TRBD2 agrees at 10 bases. This CDR3 is 14 amino acids long. Germline CDR1 and CDR2: MNHEY and SMNVEV (reference sequence). After removal of 9 bases from V and 15 bases from J, the junction contained 17 bases not matched to a gene.

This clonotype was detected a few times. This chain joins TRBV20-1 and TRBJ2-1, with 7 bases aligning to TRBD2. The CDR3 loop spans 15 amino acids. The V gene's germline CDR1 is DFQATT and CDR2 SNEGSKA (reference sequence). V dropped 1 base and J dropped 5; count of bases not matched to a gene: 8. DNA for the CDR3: TGCAGTGCTAGAGCCGGAAAGCGGGGCCACAATGAGCAGTTCTTC. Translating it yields CSARAGKRGHNEQFF.

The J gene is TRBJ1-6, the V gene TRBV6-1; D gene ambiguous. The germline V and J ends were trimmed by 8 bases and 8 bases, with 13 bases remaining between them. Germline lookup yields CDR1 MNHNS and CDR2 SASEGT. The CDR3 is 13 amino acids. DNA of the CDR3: TGTGCCAGCTATGATGTTAGCTATTCACCCCTCCACTTT. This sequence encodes CASYDVSYSPLHF.

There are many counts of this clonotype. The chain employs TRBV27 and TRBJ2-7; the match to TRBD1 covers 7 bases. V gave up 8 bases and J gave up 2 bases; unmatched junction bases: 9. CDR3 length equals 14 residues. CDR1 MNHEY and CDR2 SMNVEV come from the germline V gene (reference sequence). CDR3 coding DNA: TGTGCCAGCGTTGTTTTTGGACAGGCCTACGAGCAGTACTTC. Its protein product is CASVVFGQAYEQYF.

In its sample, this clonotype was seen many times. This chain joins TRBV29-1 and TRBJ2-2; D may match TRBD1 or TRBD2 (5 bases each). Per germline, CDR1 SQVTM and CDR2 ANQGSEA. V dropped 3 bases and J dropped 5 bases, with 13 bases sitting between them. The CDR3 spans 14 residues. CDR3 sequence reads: CSVDSRGPTGELFF. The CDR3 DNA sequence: TGCAGCGTTGATAGTAGGGGACCAACCGGGGAGCTGTTTTTT.

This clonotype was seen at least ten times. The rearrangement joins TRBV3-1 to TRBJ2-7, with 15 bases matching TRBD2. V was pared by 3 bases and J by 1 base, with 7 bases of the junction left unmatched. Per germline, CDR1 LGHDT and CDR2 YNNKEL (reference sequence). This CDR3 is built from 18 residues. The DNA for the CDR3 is TGTGCCAGCAGCCAGACCGGGACTAGCGGGAGGCGATCCTACGAGCAGTACTTC. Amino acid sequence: CASSQTGTSGRRSYEQYF.

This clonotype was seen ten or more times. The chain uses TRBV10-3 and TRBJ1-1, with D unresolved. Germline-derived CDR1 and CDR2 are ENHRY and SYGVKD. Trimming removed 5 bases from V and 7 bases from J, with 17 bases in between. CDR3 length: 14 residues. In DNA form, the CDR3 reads TGTGCCATCAGTTCTTCAGTGGGCGAGCGTGAAGCTTTCTTT. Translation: CAISSSVGEREAFF.

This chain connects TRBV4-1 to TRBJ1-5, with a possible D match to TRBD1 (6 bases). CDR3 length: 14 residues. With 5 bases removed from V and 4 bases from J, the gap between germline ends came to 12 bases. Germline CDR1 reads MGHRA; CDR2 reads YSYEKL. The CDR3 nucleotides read TGCGCCAGCAGCGAAGGGACACAGAATCAGCCCCAGCATTTT. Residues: CASSEGTQNQPQHF.

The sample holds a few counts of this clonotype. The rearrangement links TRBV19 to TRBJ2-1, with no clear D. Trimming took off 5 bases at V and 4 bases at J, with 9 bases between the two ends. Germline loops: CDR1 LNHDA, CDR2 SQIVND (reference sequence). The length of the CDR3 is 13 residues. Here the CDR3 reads CASSADGYNEQFF. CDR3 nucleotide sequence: TGTGCCAGTAGTGCGGACGGGTACAATGAGCAGTTCTTC.

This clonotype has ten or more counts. This CDR3 reads CASSGTGLVGYEQYF. Written as DNA, the CDR3 is TGTGCCAGCAGCGGGACAGGGCTGGTCGGGTACGAGCAGTACTTC. The chain uses TRBV7-9 and TRBJ2-7, with 9 nucleotides matching TRBD1. The CDR3 extends over 15 amino acids. Germline V gene lookup returns CDR1 SEHNR and CDR2 FQNEAQ (reference sequence). V gave up 5 bases and J gave up 4 bases; unmatched junction bases: 9.

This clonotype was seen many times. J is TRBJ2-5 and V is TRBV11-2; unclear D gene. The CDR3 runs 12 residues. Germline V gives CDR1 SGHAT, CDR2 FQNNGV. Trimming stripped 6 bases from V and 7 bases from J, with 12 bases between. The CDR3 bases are TGTGCCAGCAGTCAACAATCGGGGACCCAGTACTTC. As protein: CASSQQSGTQYF. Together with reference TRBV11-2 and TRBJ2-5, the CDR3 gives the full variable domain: EAGVAQSPRYKIIEKRQSVAFWCNPISGHATLYWYQQILGQGPKLLIQFQNNGVVDDSQLPKDRFSAERLKGVDSTLKIQPAKLEDSAVYLCASSQQSGTQYFGPGTRLLVL.

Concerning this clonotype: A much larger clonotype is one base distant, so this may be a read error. CDR3 DNA: TGTGCCAGTAGCGCTGAGACAGGCGGGGAGATCCAGTACTTC. Residues: CASSAETGGEIQYF. This chain joins TRBV19 and TRBJ2-5; either TRBD1 or TRBD2 may fit D (6 bases each). Per the germline V gene, CDR1 is LNHDA and CDR2 is SQIVND (reference sequence). The CDR3 has 14 amino acids. Filled out from reference TRBV19 and TRBJ2-5, the complete variable domain reads DGGITQSPKYLFRKEGQNVTLSCEQNLNHDAMYWYRQDPGQGLRLIYYSQIVNDFQKGDIAEGYSVSREKKESFPLTVTSAQKNPTAFYLCASSAETGGEIQYFGPGTRLLVL.

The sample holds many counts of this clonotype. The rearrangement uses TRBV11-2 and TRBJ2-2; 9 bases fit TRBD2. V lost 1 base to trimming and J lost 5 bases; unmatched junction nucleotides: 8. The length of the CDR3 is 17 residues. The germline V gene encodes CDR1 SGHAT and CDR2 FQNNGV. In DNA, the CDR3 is TGTGCCAGCAGCTTAGTGCGCGGGAGGGCCTATACCGGGGAGCTGTTTTTT. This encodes CASSLVRGRAYTGELFF.

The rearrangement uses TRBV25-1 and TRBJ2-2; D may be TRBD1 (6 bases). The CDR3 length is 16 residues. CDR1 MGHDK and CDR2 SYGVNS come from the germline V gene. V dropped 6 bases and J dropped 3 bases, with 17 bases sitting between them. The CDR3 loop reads CASRKNRVGYTGELFF. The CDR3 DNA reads TGTGCCAGCAGAAAAAACAGGGTCGGGTACACCGGGGAGCTGTTTTTT.